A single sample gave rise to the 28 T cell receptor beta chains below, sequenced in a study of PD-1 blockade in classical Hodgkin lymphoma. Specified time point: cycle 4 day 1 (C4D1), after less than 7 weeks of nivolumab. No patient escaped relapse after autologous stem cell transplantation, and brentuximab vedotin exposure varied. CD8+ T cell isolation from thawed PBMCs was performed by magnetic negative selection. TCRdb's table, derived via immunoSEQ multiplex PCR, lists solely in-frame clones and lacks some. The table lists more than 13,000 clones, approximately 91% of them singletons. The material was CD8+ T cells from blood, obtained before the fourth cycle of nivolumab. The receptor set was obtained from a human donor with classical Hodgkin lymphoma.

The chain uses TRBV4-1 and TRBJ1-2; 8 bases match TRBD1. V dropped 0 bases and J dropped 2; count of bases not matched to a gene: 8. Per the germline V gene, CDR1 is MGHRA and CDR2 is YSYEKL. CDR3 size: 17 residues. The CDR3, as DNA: TGCGCCAGCAGCCAAGAGCCAGGGGGCGCCGGGAACTATGGCTACACCTTC. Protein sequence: CASSQEPGGAGNYGYTF.

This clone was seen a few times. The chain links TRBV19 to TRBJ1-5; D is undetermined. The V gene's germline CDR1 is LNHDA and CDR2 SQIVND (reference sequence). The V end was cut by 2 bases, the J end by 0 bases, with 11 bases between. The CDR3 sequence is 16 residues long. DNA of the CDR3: TGTGCCAGTAGTATAAGAGGAGAGTATAGCAATCAGCCCCAGCATTTT. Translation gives CASSIRGEYSNQPQHF.

CDR3: CASSLVYSGELFF. CDR3 coding DNA: TGTGCCAGCAGTTTAGTCTATTCCGGGGAGCTGTTTTTT. This chain uses TRBV27 with TRBJ2-2; no reliable D call. The CDR3 has 13 residues. CDR1 is MNHEY and CDR2 is SMNVEV in the germline V gene (reference sequence). Trimming took off 2 bases at V and 6 bases at J, with 7 bases between the two ends.

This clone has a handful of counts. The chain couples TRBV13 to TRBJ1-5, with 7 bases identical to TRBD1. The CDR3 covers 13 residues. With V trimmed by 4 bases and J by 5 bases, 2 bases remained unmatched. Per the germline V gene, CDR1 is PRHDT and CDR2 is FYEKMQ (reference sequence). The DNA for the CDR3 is TGTGCCAGCAGCTCTGGACAGGATCAGCCCCAGCATTTT. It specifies CASSSGQDQPQHF.

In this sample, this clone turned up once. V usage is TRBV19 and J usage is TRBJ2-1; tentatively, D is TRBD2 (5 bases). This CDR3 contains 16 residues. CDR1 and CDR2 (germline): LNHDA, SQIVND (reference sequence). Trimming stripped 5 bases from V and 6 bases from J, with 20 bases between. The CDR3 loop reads CASSSPGVVSVNEQFF. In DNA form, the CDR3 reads TGTGCCAGTAGTTCTCCCGGGGTTGTTAGCGTCAATGAGCAGTTCTTC. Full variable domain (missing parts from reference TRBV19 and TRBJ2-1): DGGITQSPKYLFRKEGQNVTLSCEQNLNHDAMYWYRQDPGQGLRLIYYSQIVNDFQKGDIAEGYSVSREKKESFPLTVTSAQKNPTAFYLCASSSPGVVSVNEQFFGPGTRLTVL.

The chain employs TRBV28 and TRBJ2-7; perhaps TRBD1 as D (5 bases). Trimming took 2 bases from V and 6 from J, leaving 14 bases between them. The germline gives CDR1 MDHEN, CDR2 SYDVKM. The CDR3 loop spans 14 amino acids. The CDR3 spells CASSLRGQGTEQYF. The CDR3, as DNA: TGTGCCAGCAGTTTACGAGGCCAGGGTACCGAGCAGTACTTC. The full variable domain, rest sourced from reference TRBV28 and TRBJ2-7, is DVKVTQSSRYLVKRTGEKVFLECVQDMDHENMFWYRQDPGLGLRLIYFSYDVKMKEKGDIPEGYSVSREKKERFSLILESASTNQTSMYLCASSLRGQGTEQYFGPGTRLTVT.

CDR3 DNA: TGTGCCAGCAGCCTGGGTAGTGGGGTCTACAATGAGCAGTTCTTC. It specifies CASSLGSGVYNEQFF. The gene calls are TRBV5-5 and TRBJ2-1; D gene uncertain. Germline V gives CDR1 SGHKS, CDR2 YYEKEE (reference sequence). The CDR3 has 15 residues. Trimming took 4 bases from V and 3 from J, leaving 14 bases between them.

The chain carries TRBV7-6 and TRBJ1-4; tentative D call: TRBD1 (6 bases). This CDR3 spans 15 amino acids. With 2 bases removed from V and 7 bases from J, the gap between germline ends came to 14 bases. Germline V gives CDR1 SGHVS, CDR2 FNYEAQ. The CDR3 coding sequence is TGTGCCAGCAGCTTATCGGGGGGGCCGGTTGAAAAACTGTTTTTT. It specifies CASSLSGGPVEKLFF.

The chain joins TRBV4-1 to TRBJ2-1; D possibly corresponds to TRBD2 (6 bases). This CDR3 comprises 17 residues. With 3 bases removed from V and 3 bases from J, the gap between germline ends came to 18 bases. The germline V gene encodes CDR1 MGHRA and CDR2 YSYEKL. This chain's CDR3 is CASSHGSSGARYNEQFF. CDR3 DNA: TGCGCCAGCAGCCATGGGTCTTCGGGAGCCCGCTACAATGAGCAGTTCTTC.

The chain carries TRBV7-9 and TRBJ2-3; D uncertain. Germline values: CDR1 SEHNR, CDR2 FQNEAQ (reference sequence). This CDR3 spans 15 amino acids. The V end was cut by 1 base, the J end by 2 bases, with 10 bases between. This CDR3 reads CASSLEQANTDTQYF. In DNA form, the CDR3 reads TGTGCCAGCAGCTTAGAGCAGGCCAACACAGATACGCAGTATTTT. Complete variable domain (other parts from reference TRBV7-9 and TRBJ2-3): DTGVSQNPRHKITKRGQNVTFRCDPISEHNRLYWYRQTLGQGPEFLTYFQNEAQLEKSRLLSDRFSAERPKGSFSTLEIQRTEQGDSAMYLCASSLEQANTDTQYFGPGTRLTVL.

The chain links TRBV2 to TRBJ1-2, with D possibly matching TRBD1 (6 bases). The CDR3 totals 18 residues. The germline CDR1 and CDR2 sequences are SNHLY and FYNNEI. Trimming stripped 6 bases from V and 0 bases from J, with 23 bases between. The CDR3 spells CASSEPLQGERSNYGYTF. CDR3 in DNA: TGTGCCAGCAGCGAACCCCTACAGGGTGAAAGATCTAACTATGGCTACACCTTC.

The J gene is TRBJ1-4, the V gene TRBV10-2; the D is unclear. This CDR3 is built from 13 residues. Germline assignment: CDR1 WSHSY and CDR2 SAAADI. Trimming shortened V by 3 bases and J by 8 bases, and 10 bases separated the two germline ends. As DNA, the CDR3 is TGCGCCAGCAGTGATTTTGGCAGAGAAAAACTGTTTTTT. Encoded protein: CASSDFGREKLFF.

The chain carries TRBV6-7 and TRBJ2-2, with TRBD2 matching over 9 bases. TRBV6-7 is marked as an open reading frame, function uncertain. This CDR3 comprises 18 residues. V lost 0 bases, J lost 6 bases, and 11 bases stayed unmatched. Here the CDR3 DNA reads TGTGCCAGCAGTTACTCTTTAGCGGGAGCAAATGGATCCGGGGAGCTGTTTTTT. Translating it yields CASSYSLAGANGSGELFF.

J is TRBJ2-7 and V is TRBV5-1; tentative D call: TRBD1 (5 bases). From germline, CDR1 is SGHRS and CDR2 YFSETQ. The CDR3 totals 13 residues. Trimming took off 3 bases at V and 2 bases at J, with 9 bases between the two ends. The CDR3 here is CASSSDSPYEQYF. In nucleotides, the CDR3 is TGCGCCAGCAGCTCCGACAGTCCCTACGAGCAGTACTTC. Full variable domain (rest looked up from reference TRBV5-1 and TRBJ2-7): KAGVTQTPRYLIKTRGQQVTLSCSPISGHRSVSWYQQTPGQGLQFLFEYFSETQRNKGNFPGRFSGRQFSNSRSEMNVSTLELGDSALYLCASSSDSPYEQYFGPGTRLTVT.

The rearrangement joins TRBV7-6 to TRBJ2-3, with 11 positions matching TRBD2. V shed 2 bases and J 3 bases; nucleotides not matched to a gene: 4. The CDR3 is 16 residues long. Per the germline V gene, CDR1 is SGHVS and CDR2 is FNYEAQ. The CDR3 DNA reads TGTGCCAGCAGCTTAAGGCCTAGCGGGGGGACAGATACGCAGTATTTT. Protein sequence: CASSLRPSGGTDTQYF.

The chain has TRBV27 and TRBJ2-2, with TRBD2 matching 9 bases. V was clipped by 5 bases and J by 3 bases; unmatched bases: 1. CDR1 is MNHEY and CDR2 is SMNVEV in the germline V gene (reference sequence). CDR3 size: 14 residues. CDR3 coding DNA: TGTGCCAGCAGTGCGGGAGGGGACACCGGGGAGCTGTTTTTT. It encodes CASSAGGDTGELFF.

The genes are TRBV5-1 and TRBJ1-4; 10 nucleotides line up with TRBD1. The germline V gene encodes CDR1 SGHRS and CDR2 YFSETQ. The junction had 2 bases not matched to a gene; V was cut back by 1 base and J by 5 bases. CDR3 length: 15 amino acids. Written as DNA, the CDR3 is TGCGCCAGCAGCTTGATGGGACAGGGGAATGAAAAACTGTTTTTT. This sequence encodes CASSLMGQGNEKLFF.

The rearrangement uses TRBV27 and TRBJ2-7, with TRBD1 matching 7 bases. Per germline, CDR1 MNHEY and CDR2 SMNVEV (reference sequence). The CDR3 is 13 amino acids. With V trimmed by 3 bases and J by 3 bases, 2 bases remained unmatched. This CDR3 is CASSFGQDYEQYF. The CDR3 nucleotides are TGTGCCAGCAGTTTCGGACAGGACTACGAGCAGTACTTC.

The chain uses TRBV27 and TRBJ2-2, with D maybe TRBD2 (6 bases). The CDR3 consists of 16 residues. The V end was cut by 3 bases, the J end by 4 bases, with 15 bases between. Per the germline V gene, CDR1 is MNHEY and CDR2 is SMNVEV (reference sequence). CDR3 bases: TGTGCCAGCAGTTTTGTGGCGGGGTGGGGCACCGGGGAGCTGTTTTTT. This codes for CASSFVAGWGTGELFF.

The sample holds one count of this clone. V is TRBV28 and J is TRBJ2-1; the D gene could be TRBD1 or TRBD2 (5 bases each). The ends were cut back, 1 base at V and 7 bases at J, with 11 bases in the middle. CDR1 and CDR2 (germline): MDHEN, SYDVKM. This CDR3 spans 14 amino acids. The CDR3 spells CASSLFGTQNEQFF. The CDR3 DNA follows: TGTGCCAGCAGTTTATTTGGGACGCAAAATGAGCAGTTCTTC.

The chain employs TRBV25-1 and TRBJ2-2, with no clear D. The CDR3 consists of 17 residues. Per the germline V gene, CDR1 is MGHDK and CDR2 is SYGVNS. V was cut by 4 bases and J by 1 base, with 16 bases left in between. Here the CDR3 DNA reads TGTGCCAGCAGTGGAGTATATCGGGCGGTGAACACCGGGGAGCTGTTTTTT. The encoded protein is CASSGVYRAVNTGELFF.

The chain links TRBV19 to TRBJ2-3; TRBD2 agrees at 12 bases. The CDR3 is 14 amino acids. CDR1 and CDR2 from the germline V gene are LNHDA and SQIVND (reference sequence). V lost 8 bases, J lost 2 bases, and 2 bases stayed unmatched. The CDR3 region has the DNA TGTGCCAGTCCTAGCGGGGGGGCCACAGATACGCAGTATTTT. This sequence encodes CASPSGGATDTQYF.

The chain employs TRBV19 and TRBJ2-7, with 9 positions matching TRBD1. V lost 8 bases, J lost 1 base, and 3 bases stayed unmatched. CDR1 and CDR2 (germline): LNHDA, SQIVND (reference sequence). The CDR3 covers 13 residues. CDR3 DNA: TGTGCCAGTTCCGGGACAGGGTCCTACGAGCAGTACTTC. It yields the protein CASSGTGSYEQYF.

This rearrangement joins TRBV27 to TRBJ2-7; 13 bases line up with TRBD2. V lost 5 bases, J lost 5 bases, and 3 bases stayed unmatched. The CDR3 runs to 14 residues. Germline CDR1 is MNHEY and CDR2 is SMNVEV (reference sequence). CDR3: CASSAGTSGNEQYF. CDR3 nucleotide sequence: TGTGCCAGCAGTGCTGGGACTAGCGGGAACGAGCAGTACTTC.

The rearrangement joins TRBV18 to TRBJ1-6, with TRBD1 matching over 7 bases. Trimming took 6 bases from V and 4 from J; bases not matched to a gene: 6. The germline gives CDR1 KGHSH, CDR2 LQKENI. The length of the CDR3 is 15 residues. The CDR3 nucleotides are TGTGCCAGCTCCGGAACGACAGGGTATAATTCACCCCTCCACTTT. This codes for CASSGTTGYNSPLHF.

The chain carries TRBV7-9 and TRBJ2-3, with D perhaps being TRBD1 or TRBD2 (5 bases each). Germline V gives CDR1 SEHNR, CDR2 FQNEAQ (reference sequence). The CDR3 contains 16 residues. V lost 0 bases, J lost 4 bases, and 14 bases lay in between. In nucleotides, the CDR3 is TGTGCCAGCAGCTTAGCTACTAGGGGCTTGCCAGATACGCAGTATTTT. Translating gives CASSLATRGLPDTQYF.

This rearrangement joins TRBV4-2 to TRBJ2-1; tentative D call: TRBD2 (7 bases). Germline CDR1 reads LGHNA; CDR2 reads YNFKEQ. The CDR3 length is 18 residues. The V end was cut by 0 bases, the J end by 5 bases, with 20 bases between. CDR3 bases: TGTGCCAGCAGCCAAGAAGAGGGCATGGGGGGGCCTGACAATGAGCAGTTCTTC. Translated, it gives CASSQEEGMGGPDNEQFF.

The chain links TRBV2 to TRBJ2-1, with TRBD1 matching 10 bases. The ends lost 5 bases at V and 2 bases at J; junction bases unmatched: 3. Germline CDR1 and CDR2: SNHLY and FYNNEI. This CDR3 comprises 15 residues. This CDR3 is CASSWTGGTYNEQFF. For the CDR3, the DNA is TGTGCCAGCAGTTGGACAGGGGGAACCTACAATGAGCAGTTCTTC.